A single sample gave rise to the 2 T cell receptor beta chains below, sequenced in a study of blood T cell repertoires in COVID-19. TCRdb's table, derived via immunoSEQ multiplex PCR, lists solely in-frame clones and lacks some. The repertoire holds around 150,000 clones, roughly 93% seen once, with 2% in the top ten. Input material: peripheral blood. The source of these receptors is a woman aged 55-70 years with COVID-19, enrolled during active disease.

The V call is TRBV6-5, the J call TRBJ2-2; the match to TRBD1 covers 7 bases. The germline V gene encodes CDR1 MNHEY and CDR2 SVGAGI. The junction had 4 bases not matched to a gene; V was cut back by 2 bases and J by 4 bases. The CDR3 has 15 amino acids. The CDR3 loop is CASSYDRVFTGELFF. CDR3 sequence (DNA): TGTGCCAGCAGTTACGACAGGGTTTTCACCGGGGAGCTGTTTTTT.

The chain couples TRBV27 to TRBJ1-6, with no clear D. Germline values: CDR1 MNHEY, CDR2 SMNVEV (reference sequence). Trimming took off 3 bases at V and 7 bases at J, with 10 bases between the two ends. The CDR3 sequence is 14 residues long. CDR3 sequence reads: CASSLEGGNSPLHF. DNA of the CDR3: TGTGCCAGCAGTTTGGAGGGAGGGAATTCACCCCTCCACTTT.